The subject of this entry is one TCR beta chain. What antigen it recognizes has not been identified. No quality values exist for individual bases; no much larger clone is one base distant. The data originate from a study of circulating tumor DNA in untreated peripheral T-cell lymphoma (TCRdb year 2021). Overall results and qualifications from the work: Tumor-specific clonotypes were identified in more than 75% of patients, from roughly 90% of baseline tissues and about 64% of baseline serum samples.

Including cysteine and phenylalanine, the CDR3 has 14 amino acids. The sequence is cut down to CDR3 DNA, 42 bases in frame from base 1. The junction shows trimming of 4 bases on V and 1 base on J, plus 10 bases between the germline ends. From a lookup of the germline V gene, CDR1 and CDR2 are SGHNT and YENEEA. The method behind the library was the immunoSEQ multiplex PCR assay. In TCRdb, the immuneACCESS table is reduced to in-frame sequences with V and J assigned. These tables do not hold every clone; where another copy was compared, an unresolved V gene accounts for under half, and the others remain unexplained. This sample holds about 7,200 clones; roughly 80% were observed only once. Roughly 28% of the sample belongs to the ten largest clones. Tumor-specific TCR clonotypes were identified by sequencing baseline tumor tissue collected before treatment. In a trial, the study monitored patients with peripheral T-cell lymphoma who were getting frontline treatment by applying next-generation sequencing to their T-cell receptor sequences.

In this chain, TRBV11-3 is recombined with TRBJ2-5; the D region may be TRBD1 or TRBD2, each matching 5 bases equally. This TCR came from a human donor with peripheral T-cell lymphoma. The source material was tumor tissue. The CDR3 reads as follows: CASSSSGTQETQYF. The bases are TGTGCCAGCAGCTCATCCGGGACCCAAGAGACCCAGTACTTC.